The rows below give T cell receptor beta chains drawn from one sample of a study of cytomegalovirus exposure and HLA in healthy donors. Sequenced by immunoSEQ multiplex PCR; TCRdb stores in-frame clones only, minus some. The sample carries under 200,000 clones, about 76% recorded once. Source material: PBMCs. Receptors originate from a male donor in good health and CMV-seropositive. The CDR3 runs from the conserved cysteine through the conserved F or W. The order of the fields is clone size, J gene, V gene, D gene, CDR3 protein, CDR3 DNA. A D gene is named only where the DNA matches it firmly. Where a row states a size, it is once, few, many or the class of an expanded clone; other rows omit it.

clone_size: NA
j_call: TRBJ2-1
v_call: TRBV27
d_call: TRBD1
cdr3_aa: CASYRRPGQDHNEQFF
cdr3_nt: TGTGCCAGCTACCGTAGACCGGGACAGGACCACAATGAGCAGTTCTTC

clone_size: once
j_call: TRBJ1-2
v_call: TRBV9
d_call: TRBD1
cdr3_aa: CASSGLRTGGSYGYTF
cdr3_nt: TGTGCCAGCAGCGGCCTGAGGACAGGGGGCAGTTATGGCTACACCTTC

clone_size: NA
j_call: TRBJ2-1
v_call: TRBV19
d_call: TRBD2
cdr3_aa: CASSSGGYNEQFF
cdr3_nt: TGTGCCAGTAGTTCGGGGGGGTACAATGAGCAGTTCTTC

clone_size: NA
j_call: TRBJ1-1
v_call: TRBV4-2
d_call: NA
cdr3_aa: CASSQYYGTPNTEAFF
cdr3_nt: TGTGCCAGCAGCCAATACTACGGGACACCGAACACTGAAGCTTTCTTT

clone_size: once
j_call: TRBJ2-7
v_call: TRBV6-1
d_call: TRBD2
cdr3_aa: CASTSGGSYEQYF
cdr3_nt: TGTGCCAGCACCAGCGGGGGTTCCTACGAGCAGTACTTC

clone_size: NA
j_call: TRBJ2-7
v_call: TRBV19
d_call: NA
cdr3_aa: CASMVREGHYEQYF
cdr3_nt: TGTGCCAGTATGGTCAGGGAAGGTCACTACGAGCAGTACTTC

clone_size: once
j_call: TRBJ1-4
v_call: TRBV6-1
d_call: TRBD1
cdr3_aa: CASWDRGWNEKLFF
cdr3_nt: TGTGCCAGTTGGGACAGGGGATGGAATGAAAAACTGTTTTTT

clone_size: few
j_call: TRBJ1-4
v_call: TRBV5-1
d_call: NA
cdr3_aa: CASSLASGEGEKLFF
cdr3_nt: TGCGCCAGCAGCTTGGCCTCAGGGGAAGGTGAAAAACTGTTTTTT

clone_size: NA
j_call: TRBJ1-2
v_call: TRBV6-1
d_call: TRBD1
cdr3_aa: CASSVGQGARNRLDYTF
cdr3_nt: TGTGCCAGCAGTGTTGGACAGGGGGCGCGGAACCGCCTGGACTACACCTTC

clone_size: NA
j_call: TRBJ1-1
v_call: TRBV7-6
d_call: NA
cdr3_aa: CASGPLNTEAFF
cdr3_nt: TGTGCCAGCGGCCCTCTGAACACTGAAGCTTTCTTT

clone_size: NA
j_call: TRBJ1-5
v_call: TRBV10-3
d_call: NA
cdr3_aa: CAISAGDMGNQPQHF
cdr3_nt: TGTGCCATCAGTGCGGGGGATATGGGCAATCAGCCCCAGCATTTT

clone_size: once
j_call: TRBJ2-1
v_call: TRBV7-3
d_call: TRBD2
cdr3_aa: CASSSSGGAFYNEQFF
cdr3_nt: TGTGCCAGCAGCTCAAGCGGGGGGGCCTTCTACAATGAGCAGTTCTTC

clone_size: NA
j_call: TRBJ2-1
v_call: TRBV5-4
d_call: NA
cdr3_aa: CASSLARTAYNEQFF
cdr3_nt: TGTGCCAGCAGCTTGGCCCGGACAGCCTACAATGAGCAGTTCTTC

clone_size: few
j_call: TRBJ1-4
v_call: TRBV4-1
d_call: NA
cdr3_aa: CASSQDALGPEKLFF
cdr3_nt: TGCGCCAGCAGCCAAGATGCCTTGGGCCCTGAAAAACTGTTTTTT

clone_size: NA
j_call: TRBJ1-1
v_call: TRBV9
d_call: TRBD1
cdr3_aa: CASTGTESNTEAFF
cdr3_nt: TGTGCCAGCACCGGGACAGAATCGAACACTGAAGCTTTCTTT

clone_size: few
j_call: TRBJ1-1
v_call: TRBV5-1
d_call: NA
cdr3_aa: CASSRELDGTEAFF
cdr3_nt: TGCGCCAGCAGCCGGGAGTTAGACGGCACTGAAGCTTTCTTT

clone_size: NA
j_call: TRBJ2-1
v_call: TRBV5-1
d_call: TRBD2
cdr3_aa: CASSLAGGVQFF
cdr3_nt: TGCGCCAGCAGCTTGGCTGGGGGGGTGCAGTTCTTC

clone_size: few
j_call: TRBJ1-4
v_call: TRBV6-4
d_call: NA
cdr3_aa: CATRRSSVTNEKLFF
cdr3_nt: TGTGCCACCCGGCGGTCCTCGGTGACTAATGAAAAACTGTTTTTT

clone_size: NA
j_call: TRBJ1-5
v_call: TRBV18
d_call: NA
cdr3_aa: CASSQGISNQPQHF
cdr3_nt: TGTGCCAGCTCACAGGGGATTAGCAATCAGCCCCAGCATTTT

clone_size: NA
j_call: TRBJ2-1
v_call: TRBV25-1
d_call: NA
cdr3_aa: CASGFRSNEQFF
cdr3_nt: TGTGCCAGCGGTTTTAGATCCAATGAGCAGTTCTTC

clone_size: NA
j_call: TRBJ2-1
v_call: TRBV23-1
d_call: NA
cdr3_aa: CASSQSQGISSYNEQFF
cdr3_nt: TGCGCCAGCAGTCAATCACAGGGAATCAGCTCCTACAATGAGCAGTTCTTC

clone_size: NA
j_call: TRBJ2-5
v_call: TRBV29-1
d_call: TRBD1
cdr3_aa: CSASTGEETQYF
cdr3_nt: TGCAGCGCCTCGACAGGGGAAGAGACCCAGTACTTC

clone_size: NA
j_call: TRBJ1-1
v_call: TRBV5-1
d_call: NA
cdr3_aa: CASSLFEAETEAFF
cdr3_nt: TGCGCCAGCAGCTTGTTCGAAGCCGAGACTGAAGCTTTCTTT

clone_size: NA
j_call: TRBJ1-2
v_call: TRBV18
d_call: TRBD1
cdr3_aa: CASSQGQDYGYTF
cdr3_nt: TGTGCCAGCTCACAAGGACAGGACTATGGCTACACCTTC

clone_size: NA
j_call: TRBJ1-2
v_call: TRBV4-1
d_call: NA
cdr3_aa: CASSPILAGNYGYTF
cdr3_nt: TGCGCCAGCAGCCCTATCTTGGCGGGGAACTATGGCTACACCTTC

clone_size: NA
j_call: TRBJ1-2
v_call: TRBV4-1
d_call: NA
cdr3_aa: CASSYRTDHNYGYTF
cdr3_nt: TGCGCCAGCAGCTACCGGACAGACCATAACTATGGCTACACCTTC

clone_size: NA
j_call: TRBJ2-1
v_call: TRBV2
d_call: NA
cdr3_aa: CASSGGMSSYNEQFF
cdr3_nt: TGTGCCAGCAGTGGAGGAATGAGCTCCTACAATGAGCAGTTCTTC

clone_size: NA
j_call: TRBJ1-1
v_call: TRBV27
d_call: TRBD1
cdr3_aa: CASRTGTGGLSNTEAFF
cdr3_nt: TGTGCCAGCAGAACCGGGACAGGGGGGTTGTCGAACACTGAAGCTTTCTTT

clone_size: NA
j_call: TRBJ2-3
v_call: TRBV30
d_call: TRBD2
cdr3_aa: CAWSPGLAGTDTQYF
cdr3_nt: TGTGCCTGGAGTCCGGGACTAGCGGGCACAGATACGCAGTATTTT

clone_size: few
j_call: TRBJ1-1
v_call: TRBV9
d_call: NA
cdr3_aa: CASSSRQGPNTEAFF
cdr3_nt: TGTGCCAGCAGCTCTAGGCAGGGGCCTAACACTGAAGCTTTCTTT